The rows below give T cell receptor beta chains drawn from one sample of a study of CD8+ T cells in alopecia areata. TCRdb keeps only in-frame clones here, not all; method: immunoSEQ multiplex PCR. The sample lists over 250,000 clones; 60% were seen once. Here the sequenced sample was CD4+ T cells sorted from blood, taken at week 52, from a patient treated with tofacitinib. Receptors originate from a human donor with alopecia areata. The CDR3 runs from the conserved cysteine through the conserved F or W. Fields, in order: J gene, clone size, V gene, D gene, CDR3 DNA, CDR3 protein. A D gene is named only where the DNA matches it firmly. Clone size, where shown, is once, few, many, or a class for clones that have expanded.

TRBJ2-7	NA	TRBV30	NA	TGTGCCTGGAGTAGACCGGGTCCATGGGAGGAGCAGTACTTC	CAWSRPGPWEEQYF
TRBJ2-1	NA	TRBV5-1	NA	TGCGCCAGCAGCATAACCAACAGCCCCTACAATGAGCAGTTCTTC	CASSITNSPYNEQFF
TRBJ2-1	few	TRBV6-5	NA	TGTGCCAGCAGTCCGGTTCTGGATCGTGAGCAGTTCTTC	CASSPVLDREQFF
TRBJ2-5	few	TRBV30	NA	TGTGCCTCAACCATACGGATGGCCCAGTACTTC	CASTIRMAQYF
TRBJ1-2	NA	TRBV20-1	NA	TGCAGTGCAAAGGGGGTCTATGGCTACACCTTC	CSAKGVYGYTF
TRBJ1-6	NA	TRBV6-6	NA	TGTGCCAGCAGTTACTCAGGCAGTCCCACAGATTCACCCCTCCACTTT	CASSYSGSPTDSPLHF
TRBJ2-2	few	TRBV29-1	TRBD2	TGCAGCGTTGCGACTAGCATCGGGGAGCTGTTTTTT	CSVATSIGELFF
TRBJ2-5	NA	TRBV7-2	NA	TGTGCCAGCAGCCCGTCCCGGGAGACCCAGTACTTC	CASSPSRETQYF
TRBJ2-7	few	TRBV4-3	NA	TGCGCCAGCAGCCAAGAAGCGGCAGGGAAGGGGTACGAGCAGTACTTC	CASSQEAAGKGYEQYF
TRBJ2-3	NA	TRBV5-1	NA	TGCGCCAGCAGCCTCGGCGCCAGCACAGATACGCAGTATTTT	CASSLGASTDTQYF
TRBJ2-3	NA	TRBV4-2	TRBD2	TGTGCCAGCAGCCAAGCTGAGTTAGCGGGGGGGCATCAAGATACGCAGTATTTT	CASSQAELAGGHQDTQYF
TRBJ2-1	NA	TRBV12-5	NA	TGTGCTAGTGGTTTGGTATCAAGGGGGCAGTTCTTC	CASGLVSRGQFF
TRBJ1-6	NA	TRBV7-9	NA	TGTGCCAGCAGCTTAGCGGGCAGGGTTAATTCACCCCTCCACTTT	CASSLAGRVNSPLHF
TRBJ2-7	NA	TRBV30	NA	TGTGCCTGGAGTAAGACGCTCACAGAGCAGTACTTC	CAWSKTLTEQYF
TRBJ1-5	NA	TRBV19	NA	TGTGCCAGCTACGCGGGAAGCAATCAGCCCCAGCATTTT	CASYAGSNQPQHF
TRBJ1-6	NA	TRBV30	NA	TGTGCCTGGAGCCCGAGGGGGGATTCACCCCTCCACTTT	CAWSPRGDSPLHF
TRBJ2-5	few	TRBV29-1	NA	TGCAGCGTTGTGGAGTCTCAAGAGACCCAGTACTTC	CSVVESQETQYF
TRBJ2-6	few	TRBV10-3	NA	TGTGCCATCAGTCGGAACTCTGGGGCCAACGTCCTGACTTTC	CAISRNSGANVLTF
TRBJ2-3	NA	TRBV10-3	TRBD2	TGTGCCATCAGCACTAGCGGGGGTCGCACAGATACGCAGTATTTT	CAISTSGGRTDTQYF
TRBJ2-7	NA	TRBV19	NA	TGTGCCAGTAGTATAGCGGGGGGCGCCGGCTACGAGCAGTACTTC	CASSIAGGAGYEQYF
TRBJ1-5	few	TRBV15	NA	TGTGCCACCAGCACAGAGTTGGCAGTTAGCAATCAGCCCCAGCATTTT	CATSTELAVSNQPQHF
TRBJ2-6	NA	TRBV4-1	NA	TGCGCCAGCAGACAGTCTGGGGCCAACGTCCTGACTTTC	CASRQSGANVLTF
TRBJ1-2	once	TRBV30	NA	TGTGCCTGGAGTCGATGGACAGCGGACGGCTACACCTTC	CAWSRWTADGYTF
TRBJ2-3	NA	TRBV6-1	TRBD1	TGTGCCAGCAGTGAATCCGGACAGGGGGTCACAGATACGCAGTATTTT	CASSESGQGVTDTQYF
TRBJ1-2	NA	TRBV30	NA	TGTGCCTGGAGTGTTGGCAGGGCCTACCCCTATGGCTACACCTTC	CAWSVGRAYPYGYTF
TRBJ2-1	NA	TRBV4-3	NA	TGCGCCAGCAGCCAAGACCCTAGTTTTAGCTACAATGAGCAGTTCTTC	CASSQDPSFSYNEQFF
TRBJ1-5	NA	TRBV2	NA	TGTGCCAGCAGTGATGGGAGGGGCAATCAGCCCCAGCATTTT	CASSDGRGNQPQHF
TRBJ1-1	NA	TRBV6-5	TRBD1	TGTGCCAGCACCGACAGGGGAACTAACACTGAAGCTTTCTTT	CASTDRGTNTEAFF
TRBJ2-7	NA	TRBV5-1	NA	TGCGCCAGCAGCTTTGTGATAGGAGGCTCCTACGAGCAGTACTTC	CASSFVIGGSYEQYF
TRBJ2-7	NA	TRBV29-1	NA	TGCAGCGTTGAGGACTCCTACGAGCAGTACTTC	CSVEDSYEQYF
TRBJ2-7	NA	TRBV7-2	NA	TGTGCCAGCAGTCTTACTCGGGAGCAGTACTTC	CASSLTREQYF
TRBJ2-3	NA	TRBV2	TRBD1	TGTGCCAGCAGCCGGGACAGGGGAACAGATACGCAGTATTTT	CASSRDRGTDTQYF
TRBJ1-2	NA	TRBV7-2	NA	TGTGCCAGCAGCTTAGCAGGGACCCAGTATGGCTACACCTTC	CASSLAGTQYGYTF
TRBJ1-4	NA	TRBV27	TRBD1	TGTGCCAGCAAAGTGCCGGGACAGGGTTTCAGTGAAAAACTGTTTTTT	CASKVPGQGFSEKLFF
TRBJ1-5	NA	TRBV18	NA	TGTGCCAGCTCACCACTTGATCAGGGAGGGAATCAGCCCCAGCATTTT	CASSPLDQGGNQPQHF
TRBJ2-2	NA	TRBV5-1	NA	TGCGCCAGCAGCTTGGCTACACAGAACACCGGGGAGCTGTTTTTT	CASSLATQNTGELFF
TRBJ2-1	NA	TRBV25-1	NA	TGTGCCAGCAGTGTGGCAGGAGGAGGTGAGCAGTTCTTC	CASSVAGGGEQFF
TRBJ1-1	NA	TRBV11-2	NA	TGTGCCAGCAGCTTAATGACACCTGAAGCTTTCTTT	CASSLMTPEAFF
TRBJ2-7	NA	TRBV29-1	NA	TGCAGCGTTGATTTGGGGGGCGGATTGTACGAGCAGTACTTC	CSVDLGGGLYEQYF
TRBJ1-2	few	TRBV2	NA	TGTGCTGACGGAGGGACTAACTATGGCTACACCTTC	CADGGTNYGYTF
TRBJ1-5	NA	TRBV5-4	TRBD1	TGTGCCAGCAGCCAGGGGGGCAATCAGCCCCAGCATTTT	CASSQGGNQPQHF
TRBJ1-1	NA	TRBV7-2	NA	TGTGCCAGCAGCTGGTCGGGGCAACTGAACACTGAAGCTTTCTTT	CASSWSGQLNTEAFF
TRBJ1-2	NA	TRBV6-5	TRBD1	TGTGCCAGCAGTTACTCGGGACAGGGCTATGGCTACACCTTC	CASSYSGQGYGYTF
TRBJ1-1	NA	TRBV5-4	NA	TGTGCCAGCAGCTTTGCCAGGGGTGAGAACACTGAAGCTTTCTTT	CASSFARGENTEAFF
TRBJ2-1	few	TRBV7-9	TRBD2	TGTGCCAGCAGACCAGCGGGGAGCAATGAGCAGTTCTTC	CASRPAGSNEQFF
TRBJ2-5	NA	TRBV29-1	NA	TGCAGCGTTGTGGGGTCCCGCAAGACCCAGTACTTC	CSVVGSRKTQYF
TRBJ1-5	few	TRBV19	NA	TGTGCCAGTAGTATATGGGGCCGCAATCAGCCCCAGCATTTT	CASSIWGRNQPQHF
TRBJ1-2	many	TRBV4-2	NA	TGTGCCAGCAGCCAAGATGGGTCTAGAGGCTATGGCTACACCTTC	CASSQDGSRGYGYTF
TRBJ2-5	NA	TRBV5-1	NA	TGCGCCAGCAGCTTGCCCTCCTCCCAAGAGACCCAGTACTTC	CASSLPSSQETQYF
TRBJ2-5	NA	TRBV6-1	NA	TGTGCCAGCAGCCAAGAGACCCAGTACTTC	CASSQETQYF